This T cell receptor beta chain was sequenced for a study of T cell changes during pregnancy in multiple sclerosis. The data were produced by immunoSEQ multiplex PCR, yet TCRdb's version contains in-frame clones alone and is incomplete. The table has some 60,000 clones, roughly 91% seen once; the top ten hold 5.5% to 8%. V lost 0 bases and J 3 bases, leaving 10 bases between the germline ends. This CDR3 is built from 15 residues. Germline values: CDR1 SGDLS, CDR2 YYNGEE. The receptor's source is a female donor in good health, enrolled as a control in a pregnancy study. Sequencing was performed on peripheral blood, taken in the third trimester of pregnancy. J is TRBJ2-1 and V is TRBV9, with a possible D match to TRBD2 (5 bases). The CDR3 DNA reads as TGTGCCAGCAGCGTAGCCAGCGGAGGCTACAATGAGCAGTTCTTC. Amino acids: CASSVASGGYNEQFF.